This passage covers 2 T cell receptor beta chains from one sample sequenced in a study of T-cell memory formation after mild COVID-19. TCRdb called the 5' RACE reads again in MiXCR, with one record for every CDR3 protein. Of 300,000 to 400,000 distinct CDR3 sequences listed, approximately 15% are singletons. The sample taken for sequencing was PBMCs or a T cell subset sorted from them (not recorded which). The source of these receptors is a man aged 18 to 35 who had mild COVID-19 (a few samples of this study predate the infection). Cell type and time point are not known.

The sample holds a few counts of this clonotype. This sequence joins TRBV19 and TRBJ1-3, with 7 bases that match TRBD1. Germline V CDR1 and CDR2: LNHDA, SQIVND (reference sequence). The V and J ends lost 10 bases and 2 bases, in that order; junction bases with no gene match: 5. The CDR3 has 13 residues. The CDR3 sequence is CATWTGAGNTIYF. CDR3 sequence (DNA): TGTGCCACCTGGACAGGCGCTGGAAACACCATATATTTT.

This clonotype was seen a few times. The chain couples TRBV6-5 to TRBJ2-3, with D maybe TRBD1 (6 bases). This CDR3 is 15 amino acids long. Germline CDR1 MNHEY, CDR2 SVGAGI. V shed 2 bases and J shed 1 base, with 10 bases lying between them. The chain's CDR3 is CASSYGDTGTDTQYF. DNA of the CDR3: TGTGCCAGCAGTTACGGGGACACGGGCACAGATACGCAGTATTTT.